This T cell receptor beta chain was identified in a study of T-cell memory formation after mild COVID-19. On the study more broadly: Clusters of TCRs were largely donor specific.

The sample holds a few counts of this clonotype. With constant-segment primers, 5'RACE yielded cDNA libraries of TCR alpha and TCR beta that carried sample barcodes and UMIs. Each CDR3 protein is one row after TCRdb ran MiXCR on the 5' RACE reads. The repertoire has hundreds of thousands of distinct CDR3 sequences, around 28% of them found once; the top ten carry roughly 14%. The specimen was PBMCs or a T cell subset sorted from them (not recorded which). This TCR came from an adult woman who had mild COVID-19 (a few samples of this study predate the infection). Cell type and time point are not known.

The CDR3 sequence is CASSQGQLYNSPLHF. The CDR3 region has the DNA TGCGCCAGCAGCCAGGGACAGCTCTATAATTCACCCCTCCACTTT. The chain joins TRBV4-1 to TRBJ1-6; TRBD1 matches 7 bases. Germline V gene sequence: CDR1 MGHRA, CDR2 YSYEKL. V dropped 3 bases and J dropped 3; count of bases not matched to a gene: 2. The CDR3 contains 15 residues.